In this sample, the clone carrying this T cell receptor beta chain turned up a few times. The protocol was immunoSEQ multiplex PCR, while the TCRdb copy is restricted to in-frame clones and leaves out a portion. The sample lists about 4,800 clones, around 72% occurring once. The V gene lost 7 bases and the J gene lost 0 bases, with 10 bases spanning the gap. The CDR3 sequence is 13 residues long. CDR1 and CDR2 (germline): SNHLY, FYNNEI. The entry originates in a study of sequential checkpoint blockade in melanoma. Study-wide background: Arm A got nivolumab then ipilimumab; arm B the reverse, 1:1.

This sample's treatment: randomized to nivolumab then ipilimumab (arm A) or the reverse (arm B). Sorted cells were live CD3+CD8+, lacking CD19 and CD56, from PBMCs. The receptor was isolated from a human donor with melanoma. This sample comprised CD8+ T cells sorted from blood (inferred from file names), obtained from a patient given nivolumab and ipilimumab in sequence. The V gene is TRBV2, the J gene TRBJ2-7; D remains unclear. The CDR3 loop reads CASTVADSYEQYF. The DNA for the CDR3 is TGTGCCAGCACGGTGGCGGACTCCTACGAGCAGTACTTC.